These 25 T cell receptor beta chains were sequenced from one sample in a study of blood T cell repertoires in COVID-19 (dated by TCRdb to the early 2020s). Receptor amplification or capture employed the immunoSEQ multiplex PCR assay. TCRdb holds this immuneACCESS table with in-frame rearrangements only. Some clones are missing; in checked studies, unresolved V genes explain under half, and the rest has no known cause. The table for this sample lists about 210,000 clones; around 88% of them were counted only once. Of the sample, approximately 1.5% is held by the ten largest clones. The sequencing sample was made of peripheral blood. Receptor source: a man aged 18 to 30 with active or convalescent COVID-19.

The gene calls are TRBV6-5 and TRBJ1-1; tentatively, D is TRBD1 (6 bases). The CDR3 totals 14 residues. In germline, CDR1 is MNHEY, CDR2 SVGAGI. V was clipped by 10 bases and J by 8 bases, with 23 bases between them. CDR3 protein: CAIRHPGAPGEAFF. DNA for the CDR3: TGTGCCATTCGACACCCAGGGGCCCCGGGGGAAGCTTTCTTT.

The chain is built from TRBV5-1 and TRBJ2-1, with a tentative D call TRBD2 (6 bases). There are 16 residues in the CDR3. V lost 2 bases and J lost 0, with 12 bases in between. Germline CDR1 SGHRS, CDR2 YFSETQ. The CDR3 DNA is TGCGCCAGCAGCTTCGGGGCGGGAAACTCCTACAATGAGCAGTTCTTC. Its protein is CASSFGAGNSYNEQFF.

This rearrangement joins TRBV30 to TRBJ1-2, with D maybe TRBD1 (5 bases). V was shortened by 0 bases and J by 2 bases, with 13 bases between the two germline ends. The CDR3 runs 15 residues. Germline loops: CDR1 GTSNPN, CDR2 SVGIG (reference sequence). Here the CDR3 reads CAWSVMGRLNYGYTF. DNA for the CDR3: TGTGCCTGGAGTGTAATGGGGCGTCTCAACTATGGCTACACCTTC.

The chain joins TRBV7-3 to TRBJ2-7, with 8 bases matching TRBD1. The CDR3 covers 15 residues. Germline-derived CDR1 and CDR2 are SGHTA and FQGTGA. V dropped 5 bases and J dropped 5; count of bases not matched to a gene: 11. The CDR3 DNA is TGTGCCAGCAGCAATGACCCAGGGGGCTTCCACGAGCAGTACTTC. Protein: CASSNDPGGFHEQYF.

The J gene is TRBJ1-1, the V gene TRBV9, with D unclear. The CDR3 covers 13 residues. CDR1 and CDR2 (germline): SGDLS, YYNGEE. Trimming cost V 7 bases and J 2 bases, with 12 bases left between them. The CDR3 DNA is TGTGCCAGCGGGAGCGGGGAAAACACTGAAGCTTTCTTT. It codes for CASGSGENTEAFF. Looking up the rest from reference TRBV9 and TRBJ1-1 gives the full variable domain: DSGVTQTPKHLITATGQRVTLRCSPRSGDLSVYWYQQSLDQGLQFLIQYYNGEERAKGNILERFSAQQFPDLHSELNLSSLELGDSALYFCASGSGENTEAFFGQGTRLTVV.

A few counts support this clone. This chain connects TRBV30 to TRBJ1-1, with no clear D. The V end lost 2 bases, the J end lost 1 base, and 14 bases lay between the germline ends. Per the germline V gene, CDR1 is GTSNPN and CDR2 is SVGIG (reference sequence). The CDR3 runs to 15 residues. DNA for the CDR3: TGTGCCTGGAGTCCGATCAACGGTTGGAACACTGAAGCTTTCTTT. The encoded protein is CAWSPINGWNTEAFF.

V and J are TRBV7-2 and TRBJ2-3, with 9 bases fitting TRBD2. V lost 8 bases and J lost 7; bases outside the gene matches: 4. CDR1 is SGHTA, CDR2 FQGNSA, per germline. The CDR3 is 12 amino acids. CDR3 protein: CASGSGGNTQYF. The CDR3 DNA follows: TGTGCCAGCGGGAGCGGGGGGAATACGCAGTATTTT.

The CDR3 is CASSVLAAAEAFF. CDR3 nucleotide sequence: TGCGCCAGCAGCGTCCTGGCGGCGGCTGAAGCTTTCTTT. The chain recombines TRBV4-1 with TRBJ1-1; no definite D call. This CDR3 is built from 13 residues. Per germline, CDR1 MGHRA and CDR2 YSYEKL. V lost 5 bases and J 6 bases, leaving 13 bases between the germline ends.

The genes are TRBV18 and TRBJ2-7; 7 positions match TRBD1. The CDR3 loop spans 15 amino acids. From germline, CDR1 is KGHSH and CDR2 LQKENI. V trimming: 3 bases; J trimming: 4 bases; junction bases outside the gene matches: 9. The CDR3 here is CASSPGAQGNYEQYF. In DNA form, the CDR3 reads TGTGCCAGCTCACCCGGGGCACAGGGGAATTACGAGCAGTACTTC. The whole variable domain, filled in from reference TRBV18 and TRBJ2-7, reads NAGVMQNPRHLVRRRGQEARLRCSPMKGHSHVYWYRQLPEEGLKFMVYLQKENIIDESGMPKERFSAEFPKEGPSILRIQQVVRGDSAAYFCASSPGAQGNYEQYFGPGTRLTVT.

The rearrangement links TRBV11-3 to TRBJ2-5, with TRBD1 matching over 7 bases. Germline V gene data show CDR1 as SGHNT and CDR2 as YENEEA. V lost 5 bases to trimming and J lost 3 bases; unmatched junction nucleotides: 3. This CDR3 has 13 amino acids. CDR3 in DNA: TGTGCCAGCAGCCTTGGACAGGAAGAGACCCAGTACTTC. This translates into CASSLGQEETQYF.

The chain joins TRBV9 to TRBJ2-1; 9 bases are a match to TRBD1. Germline CDR1 is SGDLS and CDR2 is YYNGEE. V gave up 3 bases and J gave up 10 bases; unmatched junction bases: 11. CDR3 length: 15 residues. The CDR3 DNA follows: TGTGCCAGCAGCGAGTTGGGACAGGGCGATTGGGAGCAGTTCTTC. Its protein is CASSELGQGDWEQFF.

The V call is TRBV7-9, the J call TRBJ1-1, with D hard to call. This CDR3 is 13 amino acids long. The germline V and J ends were trimmed by 1 base and 6 bases, with 9 bases remaining between them. Germline V gene data show CDR1 as SEHNR and CDR2 as FQNEAQ (reference sequence). The CDR3 DNA is TGTGCCAGCAGCTTAGAATGGCTGTCTGAAGCTTTCTTT. Its protein product is CASSLEWLSEAFF.

The genes are TRBV4-3 and TRBJ1-1, with TRBD1 identical over 7 bases. Germline CDR1 LGHNA, CDR2 YSLEER. J lost 3 bases, V lost 4 bases, and 5 bases had no gene match. The CDR3 is made up of 14 amino acids. This CDR3 is CASSPGQVDTEAFF. The CDR3 DNA sequence: TGCGCCAGCAGCCCAGGACAGGTCGACACTGAAGCTTTCTTT.

V and J are TRBV27 and TRBJ1-6; 9 nucleotides agree with TRBD1. The CDR3 totals 18 residues. Per the germline V gene, CDR1 is MNHEY and CDR2 is SMNVEV (reference sequence). V shed 0 bases and J 5 bases; nucleotides not matched to a gene: 8. As DNA, the CDR3 is TGTGCCAGCAGTTTATCAGTCTGGGGACAGGGCCATAATTCACCCCTCCACTTT. Amino acid sequence: CASSLSVWGQGHNSPLHF.

The CDR3 region has the DNA TGTGCCAGCAGTCCACGACAGGCAGGATCACGTGGTGAGCAGTTCTTC. This encodes CASSPRQAGSRGEQFF. The J gene is TRBJ2-1, the V gene TRBV6-4, with a weak D call TRBD1 (6 bases). Germline-derived CDR1 and CDR2 are MRHNA and SNTAGT. This CDR3 is 16 amino acids long. V dropped 5 bases and J dropped 9 bases, with 23 bases sitting between them.

This clone is a singleton in its sample. The chain recombines TRBV6-5 with TRBJ2-5, with 7 bases aligning to TRBD2. Losses at the gene ends were 0 bases for V and 4 bases for J; bases not matched to a gene: 5. The CDR3 sequence is 15 residues long. Germline-derived CDR1 and CDR2 are MNHEY and SVGAGI. The CDR3, as DNA: TGTGCCAGCAGTTACTCGGCGGGAGAGGGAGAGACCCAGTACTTC. It yields the protein CASSYSAGEGETQYF.

CDR3 sequence: CASSSGQGGWSEKLFF. CDR3 nucleotide sequence: TGTGCCAGCAGCTCGGGACAGGGGGGGTGGTCGGAAAAACTGTTTTTT. This rearrangement joins TRBV7-2 to TRBJ1-4, with 11 bases identical to TRBD1. The V gene end was trimmed by 4 bases and the J gene end by 8 bases; junction bases not matched to a gene: 9. CDR3 size: 16 residues. CDR1 is SGHTA, CDR2 FQGNSA, per germline. The whole variable domain, filled in from reference TRBV7-2 and TRBJ1-4, reads GAGVSQSPSNKVTEKGKDVELRCDPISGHTALYWYRQSLGQGLEFLIYFQGNSAPDKSGLPSDRFSAERTGGSVSTLTIQRTQQEDSAVYLCASSSGQGGWSEKLFFGSGTQLSVL.

This sequence joins TRBV2 and TRBJ1-4, with 10 bases identical to TRBD1. Trimming cost V 6 bases and J 9 bases; bases outside gene matches: 7. CDR1 and CDR2 from the germline V gene are SNHLY and FYNNEI. This CDR3 spans 14 amino acids. This CDR3 is CASSQSTGGKKLFF. The CDR3 nucleotides are TGTGCCAGCAGCCAATCGACAGGGGGCAAAAAACTGTTTTTT.

V usage is TRBV3-1 (or the pseudogene TRBV3-2) and J usage is TRBJ1-4; 7 bases align to TRBD1. Germline CDR1 and CDR2: LGHDT and YNNKEL (reference sequence). The CDR3 has 14 residues. After removal of 2 bases from V and 6 bases from J, the junction contained 3 bases not matched to a gene. CDR3 residues: CASSQSTGDEKLFF. CDR3 sequence (DNA): TGTGCCAGCAGCCAATCTACAGGGGATGAAAAACTGTTTTTT.

The chain has TRBV10-3 and TRBJ2-3; D possibly corresponds to TRBD1 (5 bases). CDR1 and CDR2 (germline): ENHRY, SYGVKD. The germline V and J ends were trimmed by 2 bases and 5 bases, with 14 bases remaining between them. The CDR3 length is 15 residues. In DNA form, the CDR3 reads TGTGCCATCAGTGAGAGGGGCACCGGTGGAGATACGCAGTATTTT. It encodes CAISERGTGGDTQYF.

The CDR3 region is CASRPAGDRGGELFF. CDR3 DNA sequence: TGCGCCAGCAGACCGGCAGGGGATCGTGGCGGGGAGCTGTTTTTT. The genes are TRBV4-1 and TRBJ2-2, with D maybe TRBD1 (6 bases). This CDR3 has 15 amino acids. Germline CDR1 MGHRA, CDR2 YSYEKL. Trimming left V 6 bases short and J 7 bases short, with 18 bases between.

The rearrangement joins TRBV3-1 (or the pseudogene TRBV3-2) to TRBJ2-3, with TRBD2 matching 7 bases. J was trimmed by 0 bases and V by 3 bases; bases with no gene match: 15. Germline assignment: CDR1 LGHDT and CDR2 YNNKEL (reference sequence). CDR3 size: 19 residues. This CDR3 reads CASSHLPREAPLSTDTQYF. DNA of the CDR3: TGTGCCAGCAGCCACCTCCCCCGGGAGGCCCCATTAAGCACAGATACGCAGTATTTT.

The V call is TRBV11-2, the J call TRBJ1-2; TRBD1 aligns across 9 bases. In germline, CDR1 is SGHAT, CDR2 FQNNGV. The CDR3 length is 15 residues. Trimming took 2 bases from V and 7 from J; bases not matched to a gene: 8. CDR3 sequence reads: CASSLLGQGGVGYTF. In DNA form, the CDR3 reads TGTGCCAGCAGCTTATTGGGACAGGGAGGGGTTGGCTACACCTTC.

The chain couples TRBV28 to TRBJ1-5, with a tentative D call TRBD1 (5 bases). V lost 3 bases, J lost 1 base, and 25 bases lay in between. Per the germline V gene, CDR1 is MDHEN and CDR2 is SYDVKM. This CDR3 has 20 residues. The CDR3 nucleotides are TGTGCCAGCAGTTTGATAAGGGGCGGGAGGGCCCTCGGGAGCAATCAGCCCCAGCATTTT. It specifies CASSLIRGGRALGSNQPQHF.

The rearrangement uses TRBV7-8 and TRBJ1-6, with 7 bases fitting TRBD1. The germline V gene has CDR1 SGHVS and CDR2 FQNEAQ. V trimming: 5 bases; J trimming: 10 bases; junction bases outside the gene matches: 17. There are 17 residues in the CDR3. The CDR3 nucleotides read TGTGCCAGCAGCGCATACAGGGGATTAGTGGGGGAATCACCCCTCCACTTT. Translating gives CASSAYRGLVGESPLHF.